The entry that follows covers one TCR beta chain sequence. Its target is not known. The data were obtained in a study of PD-L1 blockade in urothelial cancer. Study-wide background: Male sex and bladder-origin urothelial cancer characterized about 85% of the 29 patients. Median T cell yield per blood sample was about 150,000 cells.

Study observations and caveats: Pretreatment TCR clonality in blood, when below the median, was predictive of better survival.

Sample time point: pretreatment peripheral blood. Anywhere from 1 to 8 samples came from each patient, spanning pretreatment and on-treatment. V lost 0 bases, J lost 9 bases, and 6 bases stayed unmatched. The CDR3 consists of 14 residues. Germline V gene sequence: CDR1 SGHRS, CDR2 YFSETQ. The table came from immunoSEQ multiplex PCR; TCRdb's copy has only in-frame clones and leaves some out. The top ten clones hold 1.5% to 2% of a sample with 85,000 to 95,000 clones, around 90% of them seen once. The chain has TRBV5-1 and TRBJ1-1, with 9 nucleotides matching TRBD1. The input for sequencing was PBMCs, taken around atezolizumab (anti-PD-L1) treatment. This TCR was sampled from a man aged 55 to 70 with urothelial cancer. The CDR3 sequence is CASSLEQGANKAFF. As DNA, the CDR3 is TGCGCCAGCAGCTTGGAACAGGGGGCAAATAAAGCTTTCTTT.